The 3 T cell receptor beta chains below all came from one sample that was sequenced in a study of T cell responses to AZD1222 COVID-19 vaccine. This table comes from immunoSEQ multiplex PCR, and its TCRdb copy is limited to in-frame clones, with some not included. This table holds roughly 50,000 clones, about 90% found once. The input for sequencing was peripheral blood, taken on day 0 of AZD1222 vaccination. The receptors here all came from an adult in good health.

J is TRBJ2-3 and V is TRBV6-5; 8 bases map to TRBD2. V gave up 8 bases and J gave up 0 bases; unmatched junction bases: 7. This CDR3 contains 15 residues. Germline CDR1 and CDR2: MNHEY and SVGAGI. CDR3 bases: TGTGCCAGCGTTACGGGGGGGTCAAGCACAGATACGCAGTATTTT. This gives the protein CASVTGGSSTDTQYF.

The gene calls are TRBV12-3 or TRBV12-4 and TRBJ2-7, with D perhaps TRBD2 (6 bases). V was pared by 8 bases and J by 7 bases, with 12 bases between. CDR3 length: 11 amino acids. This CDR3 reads CASSPGGEQYF. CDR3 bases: TGTGCCAGCTCGCCCGGGGGAGAGCAGTACTTC.

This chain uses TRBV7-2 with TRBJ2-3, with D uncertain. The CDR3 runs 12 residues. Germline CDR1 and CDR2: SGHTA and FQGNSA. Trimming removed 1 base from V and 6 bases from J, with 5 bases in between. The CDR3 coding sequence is TGTGCCAGCAGCTTAGACTGGGATACGCAGTATTTT. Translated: CASSLDWDTQYF.